These 23 T cell receptor beta chains share one sample of origin, sequenced in a study of cytomegalovirus exposure and HLA in healthy donors. Primers included in the PCR were 60 Vbeta and 13 Jbeta primers. Produced via immunoSEQ multiplex PCR; TCRdb's table is partial and in-frame only. The sample shows some 140,000 clones, more than 75% of them seen only once. The sequenced sample was PBMCs. Source of these receptors: a woman in her thirties in good health and CMV-seronegative.

This sequence joins TRBV2 and TRBJ1-5, with 9 positions matching TRBD1. CDR1 and CDR2 (germline): SNHLY, FYNNEI. Trimming removed 4 bases from V and 0 bases from J; junction bases left unmatched: 4. The CDR3 has 16 amino acids. CDR3 protein: CASSVGQGLSNQPQHF. The CDR3 nucleotides are TGTGCCAGCAGTGTGGGACAGGGTCTTAGCAATCAGCCCCAGCATTTT.

This chain joins TRBV9 and TRBJ2-3; a possible D gene is TRBD1 (6 bases). The germline V and J ends were trimmed by 4 bases and 2 bases, with 8 bases remaining between them. CDR1 and CDR2 from the germline V gene are SGDLS and YYNGEE. CDR3 size: 13 residues. DNA for the CDR3: TGTGCCAGCAGCCGGGACATCACAGATACGCAGTATTTT. This gives the protein CASSRDITDTQYF. Together with reference TRBV9 and TRBJ2-3, the CDR3 gives the full variable domain: DSGVTQTPKHLITATGQRVTLRCSPRSGDLSVYWYQQSLDQGLQFLIQYYNGEERAKGNILERFSAQQFPDLHSELNLSSLELGDSALYFCASSRDITDTQYFGPGTRLTVL.

The chain recombines TRBV10-3 with TRBJ2-5; TRBD2 agrees at 8 bases. V lost 4 bases and J lost 4; bases outside the gene matches: 17. The CDR3 runs to 18 residues. Germline lookup yields CDR1 ENHRY and CDR2 SYGVKD. For the CDR3, the DNA is TGTGCCATCAGTGGCTCGGGGGGGGCTGATCGGCCCCGAGAGACCCAGTACTTC. Its protein is CAISGSGGADRPRETQYF.

V and J are TRBV19 and TRBJ2-4, with 10 bases aligning to TRBD2. The CDR3 runs to 16 residues. Looked up from germline, CDR1 is LNHDA and CDR2 is SQIVND (reference sequence). The trim removed 5 bases at V and 4 bases at J, leaving 8 bases unmatched. Here the CDR3 DNA reads TGTGCCAGTAGTCCAGGGGTAGCGGGGGGTAAAAACATTCAGTACTTC. It yields the protein CASSPGVAGGKNIQYF. The full variable domain, completed using reference TRBV19 and TRBJ2-4, is DGGITQSPKYLFRKEGQNVTLSCEQNLNHDAMYWYRQDPGQGLRLIYYSQIVNDFQKGDIAEGYSVSREKKESFPLTVTSAQKNPTAFYLCASSPGVAGGKNIQYFGAGTRLSVL.

This sequence joins TRBV7-2 and TRBJ1-4; D ambiguous. The length of the CDR3 is 15 residues. Trimming left V 6 bases short and J 2 bases short, with 13 bases between. Germline V lookup: CDR1 SGHTA, CDR2 FQGNSA. CDR3 loop: CASSLTGGTNEKLFF. CDR3 nucleotide sequence: TGTGCCAGCAGTTTAACCGGCGGGACTAATGAAAAACTGTTTTTT.

This clone was seen only a few times. The rearrangement links TRBV10-3 to TRBJ1-3; D is unclear. V was trimmed by 2 bases and J by 4 bases, leaving 18 bases between them. The CDR3 spans 17 residues. Germline CDR1 and CDR2: ENHRY and SYGVKD. CDR3 sequence: CAISEGRRAARGNTIYF. The CDR3 DNA is TGTGCCATCAGTGAGGGGAGGAGGGCAGCTCGAGGAAACACCATATATTTT.

The chain links TRBV19 to TRBJ1-1, with D possibly being TRBD1 (6 bases). Germline V gene data show CDR1 as LNHDA and CDR2 as SQIVND (reference sequence). The CDR3 has 14 residues. Trimming left V 6 bases short and J 2 bases short, with 13 bases between. DNA for the CDR3: TGTGCCAGTAGCCGGCTAGGGGGTAACACTGAAGCTTTCTTT. Translation: CASSRLGGNTEAFF. Full variable domain (outside the CDR3, taken from reference TRBV19 and TRBJ1-1): DGGITQSPKYLFRKEGQNVTLSCEQNLNHDAMYWYRQDPGQGLRLIYYSQIVNDFQKGDIAEGYSVSREKKESFPLTVTSAQKNPTAFYLCASSRLGGNTEAFFGQGTRLTVV.

This chain uses TRBV5-1 with TRBJ2-1; 7 bases are a match to TRBD1. V shed 7 bases, J shed 5 bases, and the junction held 9 bases outside the gene matches. CDR1 and CDR2 from the germline V gene are SGHRS and YFSETQ. The CDR3 covers 14 residues. CDR3 residues: CASLQGTPDNEQFF. The CDR3 DNA reads TGCGCCAGCCTACAGGGGACCCCCGACAATGAGCAGTTCTTC.

This clone was recorded once. This chain joins TRBV27 and TRBJ2-7; 7 bases fit TRBD1. This CDR3 is built from 12 residues. Germline V lookup: CDR1 MNHEY, CDR2 SMNVEV (reference sequence). Unmatched junction bases numbered 4, after V lost 5 bases and J lost 6 bases. CDR3 nucleotide sequence: TGTGCCAGCAGTATTGCAGGGGGCGAGCAGTACTTC. This sequence encodes CASSIAGGEQYF.

V usage is TRBV5-1 and J usage is TRBJ1-4; weak D call: TRBD1 (6 bases). CDR1 is SGHRS, CDR2 YFSETQ, per germline. V was cut by 0 bases and J by 8 bases, with 14 bases left in between. The CDR3 spans 15 residues. This chain's CDR3 is CASSLVGQGLEKLFF. CDR3 coding DNA: TGCGCCAGCAGCTTGGTGGGGCAGGGGCTGGAAAAACTGTTTTTT.

This chain uses TRBV5-5 with TRBJ1-3; the D gene is possibly TRBD1 (5 bases). The V end was cut by 4 bases, the J end by 0 bases, with 8 bases between. The CDR3 sequence is 14 residues long. The germline V gene has CDR1 SGHKS and CDR2 YYEKEE (reference sequence). CDR3 DNA sequence: TGTGCCAGCAGCGGAACAGGCTCTGGAAACACCATATATTTT. Protein sequence: CASSGTGSGNTIYF.

The rearrangement joins TRBV27 to TRBJ2-6; 14 nucleotides line up with TRBD2. The CDR3 is 17 residues long. V shed 6 bases, J shed 4 bases, and the junction held 5 bases outside the gene matches. The germline V gene encodes CDR1 MNHEY and CDR2 SMNVEV (reference sequence). CDR3 sequence: CASRGLAGGWGANVLTF. The CDR3, as DNA: TGTGCCAGCAGAGGACTAGCGGGAGGTTGGGGGGCCAACGTCCTGACTTTC.

V and J are TRBV28 and TRBJ2-7, with 13 bases that match TRBD2. Germline CDR1 is MDHEN and CDR2 is SYDVKM. The CDR3 length is 18 residues. The V and J ends lost 5 bases and 0 bases, in that order; junction bases with no gene match: 10. The CDR3 DNA reads as TGTGCCAGCAGTCCGGGACTAGCGGGAAGCTTCAGCTCCTACGAGCAGTACTTC. This encodes CASSPGLAGSFSSYEQYF.

The rearrangement joins TRBV7-2 to TRBJ1-4, with 8 bases aligning to TRBD1. The CDR3 covers 15 residues. Germline assignment: CDR1 SGHTA and CDR2 FQGNSA. Germline trimming cut 3 bases from V and 7 bases from J; bases unmatched to any gene: 7. This CDR3 is CASSFQGAEGEKLFF. CDR3 DNA sequence: TGTGCCAGCAGCTTCCAGGGGGCCGAGGGTGAAAAACTGTTTTTT.

The genes are TRBV7-8 and TRBJ1-6; TRBD1 might be the D (5 bases). The ends were cut back, 4 bases at V and 7 bases at J, with 14 bases in the middle. Germline-derived CDR1 and CDR2 are SGHVS and FQNEAQ. The length of the CDR3 is 15 residues. This CDR3 reads CASSSLRGGNSPLHF. The CDR3 DNA follows: TGTGCCAGCAGCTCCCTCCGCGGGGGGAATTCACCCCTCCACTTT.

The CDR3 nucleotides are TGTGCCAGTAGTATTCGCTTAGGGGTTACAACCCGGGAGCTGTTTTTT. Its translation: CASSIRLGVTTRELFF. This chain joins TRBV19 and TRBJ2-2; D is perhaps TRBD1 (5 bases). CDR3 size: 16 residues. V lost 3 bases and J 9 bases, leaving 20 bases between the germline ends. The germline V gene encodes CDR1 LNHDA and CDR2 SQIVND (reference sequence).

V is TRBV5-1 and J is TRBJ2-5, with TRBD1 matching 8 bases. Per the germline V gene, CDR1 is SGHRS and CDR2 is YFSETQ. This CDR3 has 16 amino acids. Trimming took 4 bases from V and 4 from J; bases not matched to a gene: 12. In nucleotides, the CDR3 is TGCGCCAGCAGCACAGGAGGACAGGGAATTAGAGAGACCCAGTACTTC. Amino acid sequence: CASSTGGQGIRETQYF.

The chain employs TRBV2 and TRBJ2-1; D possibly corresponds to TRBD2 (7 bases). The length of the CDR3 is 15 residues. Deletions cut 6 bases from V and 2 bases from J, with 14 bases between. Germline CDR1 reads SNHLY; CDR2 reads FYNNEI. The CDR3 DNA reads TGTGCCAGCAGGGGGGCTAGCGGCACCTACAATGAGCAGTTCTTC. Translating gives CASRGASGTYNEQFF.

This rearrangement joins TRBV5-1 to TRBJ2-1; a possible D gene is TRBD2 (5 bases). The germline V gene has CDR1 SGHRS and CDR2 YFSETQ. V gave up 0 bases and J gave up 9 bases, with 19 bases separating them. This CDR3 comprises 16 residues. This chain's CDR3 is CASSLADFQYVGEQFF. The CDR3 coding sequence is TGCGCCAGCAGCTTGGCGGACTTCCAGTACGTCGGTGAGCAGTTCTTC.

The V and J genes are TRBV7-9 and TRBJ2-2, with D perhaps TRBD2 (5 bases). Between the trimmed V and J ends, which lost 5 bases and 6 bases, there was a span of 19 bases. Germline loops: CDR1 SEHNR, CDR2 FQNEAQ (reference sequence). CDR3 length: 16 amino acids. The CDR3 loop is CASSSLRAGIPGELFF. The CDR3 DNA follows: TGTGCCAGCAGCAGTTTGAGGGCCGGTATTCCCGGGGAGCTGTTTTTT. Full variable domain (missing parts from reference TRBV7-9 and TRBJ2-2): DTGVSQNPRHKITKRGQNVTFRCDPISEHNRLYWYRQTLGQGPEFLTYFQNEAQLEKSRLLSDRFSAERPKGSFSTLEIQRTEQGDSAMYLCASSSLRAGIPGELFFGEGSRLTVL.

This sequence joins TRBV30 and TRBJ2-7; 7 nucleotides match TRBD2. The CDR3 length is 14 residues. CDR1 and CDR2 (germline): GTSNPN, SVGIG (reference sequence). Losses at the gene ends were 0 bases for V and 2 bases for J; bases not matched to a gene: 4. CDR3 bases: TGTGCCTGGAGTGTATTGGGAGGGGCCTACGAGCAGTACTTC. This encodes CAWSVLGGAYEQYF. Complete variable domain (other parts from reference TRBV30 and TRBJ2-7): SQTIHQWPATLVQPVGSPLSLECTVEGTSNPNLYWYRQAAGRGLQLLFYSVGIGQISSEVPQNLSASRPQDRQFILSSKKLLLSDSGFYLCAWSVLGGAYEQYFGPGTRLTVT.

This clone occurred a few times. This sequence joins TRBV9 and TRBJ2-3, with TRBD2 matching over 8 bases. The V segment lost 0 bases and the J segment 1 base; nucleotides outside the gene matches: 4. Germline V CDR1 and CDR2: SGDLS, YYNGEE. The CDR3 runs 16 residues. The CDR3 DNA sequence: TGTGCCAGCAGCGTAGCACGAGCGGGAGGCACAGATACGCAGTATTTT. Its protein is CASSVARAGGTDTQYF.

The V and J genes are TRBV5-4 and TRBJ1-4, with TRBD1 identical over 8 bases. CDR3 length: 15 residues. V was pared by 4 bases and J by 3 bases, with 5 bases of the junction left unmatched. Germline V gene lookup returns CDR1 SGHNT and CDR2 YYREEE (reference sequence). The CDR3, as DNA: TGTGCCAGCAGCGTCCGACAGGGGTCTAATGAAAAACTGTTTTTT. This encodes CASSVRQGSNEKLFF. Full variable domain (rest looked up from reference TRBV5-4 and TRBJ1-4): ETGVTQSPTHLIKTRGQQVTLRCSSQSGHNTVSWYQQALGQGPQFIFQYYREEENGRGNFPPRFSGLQFPNYSSELNVNALELDDSALYLCASSVRQGSNEKLFFGSGTQLSVL.